These 15 T cell receptor beta chains originate from one sample sequenced in a study of T cell responses to AZD1222 COVID-19 vaccine. Generated by immunoSEQ multiplex PCR, the TCRdb table keeps only in-frame clones and is missing some. The sample holds 120,000 or so clones, around nine tenths seen once. The source material was peripheral blood, sampled 28 days after the second dose of the MenACWY control vaccine. The origin of the receptors is an adult who received the MenACWY meningococcal vaccine as a control.

The chain recombines TRBV2 with TRBJ2-3; perhaps TRBD2 as D (7 bases). Trimming took off 4 bases at V and 7 bases at J, with 15 bases between the two ends. CDR3 length: 14 residues. Per germline, CDR1 SNHLY and CDR2 FYNNEI. In nucleotides, the CDR3 is TGTGCCAGCAGTGCGGAGGGGGGGGTTTATACGCAGTATTTT. Its protein is CASSAEGGVYTQYF.

The V call is TRBV3-1 (or the pseudogene TRBV3-2), the J call TRBJ2-5; D gene unclear. V dropped 4 bases and J dropped 10 bases, with 10 bases sitting between them. Looked up from germline, CDR1 is LGHDT and CDR2 is YNNKEL (reference sequence). The CDR3 is 11 residues long. The CDR3 region has the DNA TGTGCCAGCAGCCTGGGTAAAGACCAGTACTTC. Protein sequence: CASSLGKDQYF.

The V and J genes are TRBV2 and TRBJ2-2, with no clear D. V shed 4 bases and J shed 4 bases, with 7 bases lying between them. In germline, CDR1 is SNHLY, CDR2 FYNNEI. The CDR3 has 13 amino acids. This CDR3 reads CASSGSGTGELFF. CDR3 in DNA: TGTGCCAGCAGTGGGTCGGGCACCGGGGAGCTGTTTTTT.

The V gene is TRBV24-1, the J gene TRBJ1-2, with D possibly TRBD1 on 5 matching bases. Trimming shortened V by 8 bases and J by 2 bases, and 11 bases separated the two germline ends. The CDR3 runs 13 residues. Germline values: CDR1 KGHDR, CDR2 SFDVKD. DNA for the CDR3: TGTGCCACCACGCCGGGGGGAAACTATGGCTACACCTTC. Protein product: CATTPGGNYGYTF.

CDR3 nucleotide sequence: TGTGCCAGCAGCTTGGCCCTTACGCCCCCCTTGAGCTCCTATAATTCACCCCTCCACTTT. This sequence encodes CASSLALTPPLSSYNSPLHF. This chain connects TRBV5-5 to TRBJ1-6; D unclear. Trimming took off 0 bases at V and 0 bases at J, with 19 bases between the two ends. CDR3 length equals 20 residues. The germline CDR1 and CDR2 sequences are SGHKS and YYEKEE (reference sequence).

This clone was seen once. This CDR3 reads CASIGKGDNNEQFF. CDR3 bases: TGTGCCAGCATCGGCAAGGGAGACAACAATGAGCAGTTCTTC. The rearrangement uses TRBV14 and TRBJ2-1, with a tentative D call TRBD2 (5 bases). The V gene lost 7 bases and the J gene lost 5 bases, with 15 bases spanning the gap. The CDR3 spans 14 residues. Germline values: CDR1 SGHDN, CDR2 FVKESK.

The chain couples TRBV20-1 to TRBJ2-2; D uncertain. CDR1 DFQATT and CDR2 SNEGSKA come from the germline V gene (reference sequence). Trimming took off 5 bases at V and 4 bases at J, with 5 bases between the two ends. This CDR3 is built from 11 residues. The CDR3 spells CSAEVTGELFF. The CDR3 DNA sequence: TGCAGTGCTGAGGTCACCGGGGAGCTGTTTTTT.

The V call is TRBV6-4, the J call TRBJ2-1, with unresolved D. Germline V lookup: CDR1 MRHNA, CDR2 SNTAGT. V was shortened by 0 bases and J by 6 bases, with 6 bases between the two germline ends. This CDR3 is 13 amino acids long. DNA of the CDR3: TGTGCCAGCAGTGACTCGGAAAGCAATGAGCAGTTCTTC. This encodes CASSDSESNEQFF.

This chain joins TRBV2 and TRBJ1-5; possibly TRBD1 for D (5 bases). Germline values: CDR1 SNHLY, CDR2 FYNNEI. The CDR3 consists of 14 residues. V lost 2 bases to trimming and J lost 0 bases, with 5 bases between them. The CDR3 nucleotides read TGTGCCAGCAGTGAACAGGGTAGCAATCAGCCCCAGCATTTT. Amino acids: CASSEQGSNQPQHF.

J is TRBJ1-1 and V is TRBV18, with unresolved D. The CDR3 contains 16 residues. Trimming took off 1 base at V and 10 bases at J, with 22 bases between the two ends. Germline CDR1 and CDR2: KGHSH and LQKENI. CDR3 protein: CASSPLGASRAEVAFF. The DNA for the CDR3 is TGTGCCAGCTCACCACTAGGCGCATCTAGGGCGGAGGTAGCTTTCTTT.

This clone was seen a single time. The V and J genes are TRBV28 and TRBJ1-1, with TRBD1 as a possible D gene (5 bases). V was pared by 4 bases and J by 6 bases, with 9 bases between. Germline-derived CDR1 and CDR2 are MDHEN and SYDVKM. This CDR3 contains 12 residues. In DNA, the CDR3 is TGTGCCAGCAGTTCTGGGACCCCTGAAGCTTTCTTT. Residues: CASSSGTPEAFF.

The rearrangement uses TRBV23-1 and TRBJ1-5; 7 nucleotides agree with TRBD1. TRBV23-1 is marked as an open reading frame, function uncertain. The V and J ends lost 9 bases and 0 bases, in that order; junction bases with no gene match: 11. The CDR3 is 16 amino acids. Here the CDR3 reads CARRQGEASSNQPQHF. CDR3 nucleotides: TGCGCCAGGCGCCAGGGGGAGGCCTCTAGCAATCAGCCCCAGCATTTT.

This chain links TRBV6-2 or TRBV6-3 with TRBJ1-1; D remains ambiguous. CDR3 length equals 13 residues. CDR1 and CDR2 (germline): MNHEY, SVGEGT. Trimming pared 5 bases from V and 3 bases from J, leaving 10 bases between. CDR3 nucleotides: TGTGCCAGCAGTATGGGCATGGACACTGAAGCTTTCTTT. It yields the protein CASSMGMDTEAFF.

The V and J genes are TRBV2 and TRBJ2-1; 15 nucleotides line up with TRBD2. The CDR3 runs to 14 residues. Germline CDR1 and CDR2: SNHLY and FYNNEI. J lost 7 bases, V lost 7 bases, and 2 bases had no gene match. CDR3 DNA sequence: TGTGCCAGCACCGGGACTAGCGGGAGGAATGAGCAGTTCTTC. Its protein is CASTGTSGRNEQFF.

The gene calls are TRBV5-5 and TRBJ2-5, with TRBD1 as a possible D gene (6 bases). Deletions cut 7 bases from V and 0 bases from J, with 7 bases between. The germline V gene has CDR1 SGHKS and CDR2 YYEKEE (reference sequence). CDR3 length equals 12 residues. The CDR3 nucleotides read TGTGCCAGCGGGGGCAACCAAGAGACCCAGTACTTC. Protein sequence: CASGGNQETQYF.